Listed below are T cell receptor beta chains from one sample, sequenced in a study of T cell clonotyping in hematopoietic cell transplantation. The table came from immunoSEQ multiplex PCR; TCRdb's copy has only in-frame clones and leaves some out. The sample carries over 8,000 clones, about 79% recorded once. Sequenced here: peripheral blood mononuclear cells, sampled 180 days after allogeneic stem cell transplant. All receptors come from a female patient in her 50s who had an allogeneic stem cell transplant from a related donor, so the T cells may come from the graft donor. Some clones in this sample may be carry-over from other donors' samples. Each CDR3 is given without its conserved first and last residue.

v_gene,CDR3aa
TRBV11-2,ASSLTGASYEQY
TRBV27,ASSLRDRGKEQY
TRBV30,AWSVRAPGFRSNSPLH
TRBV7-2,ASSLGLGEKLF
TRBV5-1,ASEGGGEQY
TRBV6-6,ASRQQALMNTEAF
TRBV19,ASSTVGADSPLH
TRBV30,AWSGAGGTENIYEQY
TRBV30,AWSFTGTANQPQH
TRBV6-5,ASIGLAGGETQY
TRBV7-9,ASSSPRGIYGYT
TRBV28,ASTSLQGGQETQY
TRBV11-2,ASSQRVEQY
TRBV19,ASSIRAGQVSYEQY
TRBV19,ASSTTGEPIPSYEQY
TRBV5-4,ASTRSRDRNSPLH
TRBV10-3,AISNPRGGEQY
TRBV19,ASRGTREGRNEQF
TRBV7-9,ASSPTARTEAF
TRBV30,AWRGQGGGYT
TRBV29-1,SVPGLYTGELF
TRBV19,ASSMFDYGYT
TRBV4-3,ASSKSSDRNTGELF
TRBV7-2,ASSSAGGPSYEQY
TRBV7-8,ASSLVVNTEAF
TRBV5-1,ASSRDSIMNTEAF
TRBV7-2,ASSFRTGKNIQY
TRBV29-1,SVTIWGLADHSYNEQF